These 18 T cell receptor beta chains share one sample of origin, sequenced in a study of shared clonotypes between healthy human individuals. CD8 cells classed as naive were CD45RO-negative and positively selected for CCR7, excluding terminally differentiated effector memory CD45RA+ cells. Profiled with immunoSEQ multiplex PCR; TCRdb holds only in-frame clones, not every one. The table shows fewer than 850,000 clones, with roughly 96% occurring only once. The sequencing input was naive CD8+ T cells sorted from blood. These receptors all come from a man aged 25 to 45 in good health.

The chain has TRBV5-1 and TRBJ1-2; weak D call: TRBD1 (6 bases). CDR3 length: 13 residues. Trimming stripped 4 bases from V and 6 bases from J, with 13 bases between. In germline, CDR1 is SGHRS, CDR2 YFSETQ. CDR3 in amino acids: CASSATGYDGYTF. Written as DNA, the CDR3 is TGCGCCAGCAGCGCTACAGGGTACGATGGCTACACCTTC.

The chain joins TRBV27 to TRBJ2-7; no firm D call. The V end lost 2 bases, the J end lost 1 base, and 9 bases lay between the germline ends. Germline values: CDR1 MNHEY, CDR2 SMNVEV (reference sequence). The CDR3 runs to 14 residues. This chain's CDR3 is CASSLGSHSYEQYF. DNA of the CDR3: TGTGCCAGCAGTTTAGGCTCTCATTCCTACGAGCAGTACTTC.

The V and J genes are TRBV28 and TRBJ2-7; no definite D call. CDR3 length: 13 residues. V was shortened by 6 bases and J by 3 bases, with 12 bases between the two germline ends. CDR1 and CDR2 from the germline V gene are MDHEN and SYDVKM. The CDR3 loop is CASSDGWVYEQYF. CDR3 DNA sequence: TGTGCCAGCAGCGATGGTTGGGTCTACGAGCAGTACTTC.

This chain connects TRBV29-1 to TRBJ2-3; TRBD1 might be the D (5 bases). The CDR3 runs 14 residues. Germline V gives CDR1 SQVTM, CDR2 ANQGSEA. V was cut by 4 bases and J by 3 bases, with 14 bases left in between. In nucleotides, the CDR3 is TGCAGCGTTGTGGTCGGCGGACAAACAGATACGCAGTATTTT. Translated: CSVVVGGQTDTQYF.

V gene TRBV5-1 combines with J gene TRBJ2-7, with D possibly TRBD2 on 6 matching bases. Trimming stripped 0 bases from V and 3 bases from J, with 10 bases between. CDR1 SGHRS and CDR2 YFSETQ come from the germline V gene. The CDR3 extends over 14 amino acids. The CDR3 loop reads CASSLVAGSYEQYF. CDR3 DNA: TGCGCCAGCAGCTTGGTGGCGGGAAGCTACGAGCAGTACTTC. Full variable domain (rest looked up from reference TRBV5-1 and TRBJ2-7): KAGVTQTPRYLIKTRGQQVTLSCSPISGHRSVSWYQQTPGQGLQFLFEYFSETQRNKGNFPGRFSGRQFSNSRSEMNVSTLELGDSALYLCASSLVAGSYEQYFGPGTRLTVT.

The chain carries TRBV7-9 and TRBJ2-1; 10 bases map to TRBD2. The germline gives CDR1 SEHNR, CDR2 FQNEAQ (reference sequence). With V trimmed by 3 bases and J by 9 bases, 8 bases remained unmatched. The CDR3 has 15 residues. The CDR3 region has the DNA TGTGCCAGCAGCTTCTCCCTAGCGGGAGAGGGTGAGCAGTTCTTC. Translating gives CASSFSLAGEGEQFF. The whole variable domain, filled in from reference TRBV7-9 and TRBJ2-1, reads DTGVSQNPRHKITKRGQNVTFRCDPISEHNRLYWYRQTLGQGPEFLTYFQNEAQLEKSRLLSDRFSAERPKGSFSTLEIQRTEQGDSAMYLCASSFSLAGEGEQFFGPGTRLTVL.

This clone has a single count. The J gene is TRBJ2-1, the V gene TRBV7-2; D is perhaps TRBD1 or TRBD2 (5 bases each). Trimming took 5 bases from V and 2 from J, leaving 16 bases between them. The germline V gene encodes CDR1 SGHTA and CDR2 FQGNSA. The CDR3 is 16 amino acids. The CDR3 region has the DNA TGTGCCAGCAGCCTCGAGAGGGGCTCGGCCTACAATGAGCAGTTCTTC. Translated: CASSLERGSAYNEQFF.

The chain has TRBV10-3 and TRBJ2-3; D is ambiguous. Germline loops: CDR1 ENHRY, CDR2 SYGVKD. There are 14 residues in the CDR3. Trimming took 0 bases from V and 6 from J, leaving 10 bases between them. The CDR3 DNA sequence: TGTGCCATCAGTGAGTCGAGGTCCACGGATACGCAGTATTTT. Protein: CAISESRSTDTQYF.

V usage is TRBV5-8 and J usage is TRBJ2-7; 7 bases fit TRBD2. The CDR3 has 15 amino acids. Trimming took 1 base from V and 6 from J; bases not matched to a gene: 10. The V gene's germline CDR1 is SGHTS and CDR2 YDEGEE. CDR3 loop: CASSLNAGVTLEQYF. The CDR3 nucleotides read TGTGCCAGCAGCTTGAATGCGGGAGTAACCCTCGAGCAGTACTTC.

The chain recombines TRBV19 with TRBJ1-1; D is perhaps TRBD1 (6 bases). Trimming took 5 bases from V and 5 from J, leaving 12 bases between them. Germline-derived CDR1 and CDR2 are LNHDA and SQIVND (reference sequence). The CDR3 length is 13 residues. CDR3 protein: CASSPQQGTEAFF. CDR3 nucleotide sequence: TGTGCCAGTAGTCCCCAACAGGGTACTGAAGCTTTCTTT.

The chain couples TRBV29-1 to TRBJ2-1; 7 nucleotides match TRBD1. This CDR3 spans 12 amino acids. CDR1 is SQVTM and CDR2 is ANQGSEA in the germline V gene. The V segment lost 4 bases and the J segment 8 bases; nucleotides outside the gene matches: 5. The CDR3 bases are TGCAGCGTTGTTGAGGGGGCCCATGAGCAGTTCTTC. Encoded protein: CSVVEGAHEQFF.

The chain links TRBV11-2 to TRBJ1-2; weak D call: TRBD1 (6 bases). Germline V gives CDR1 SGHAT, CDR2 FQNNGV. Trimming stripped 5 bases from V and 9 bases from J, with 13 bases between. The length of the CDR3 is 12 residues. The CDR3: CASSRLQGRYTF. The CDR3 DNA reads TGTGCCAGCAGCAGGCTACAGGGCCGCTACACCTTC.

The rearrangement uses TRBV6-1 and TRBJ2-7; no reliable D call. This CDR3 spans 14 amino acids. Looked up from germline, CDR1 is MNHNS and CDR2 is SASEGT. With 1 base removed from V and 3 bases from J, the gap between germline ends came to 10 bases. CDR3 amino acids: CASSEVTLFYEQYF. CDR3 bases: TGTGCCAGCAGTGAAGTGACCTTGTTCTACGAGCAGTACTTC.

The chain combines TRBV11-2 with TRBJ2-7; no clear D. This CDR3 comprises 15 residues. CDR1 and CDR2 from the germline V gene are SGHAT and FQNNGV. V dropped 5 bases and J dropped 0 bases, with 14 bases sitting between them. The CDR3 region has the DNA TGTGCCAGCAGCGAGACCCAGAGGAGCTCCTACGAGCAGTACTTC. It translates to CASSETQRSSYEQYF.

Only one count was recorded for this clone. This chain uses TRBV5-6 with TRBJ1-1; maybe TRBD1 (5 bases). The CDR3 covers 13 residues. CDR1 and CDR2 from the germline V gene are SGHDT and YYEEEE. The V gene lost 0 bases and the J gene lost 6 bases, with 9 bases spanning the gap. The CDR3 DNA is TGTGCCAGCAGCTTGGGACAGAGGGCTGAAGCTTTCTTT. Residues: CASSLGQRAEAFF. Based on the CDR3 plus reference TRBV5-6 and TRBJ1-1, the full variable domain is DAGVTQSPTHLIKTRGQQVTLRCSPKSGHDTVSWYQQALGQGPQFIFQYYEEEERQRGNFPDRFSGHQFPNYSSELNVNALLLGDSALYLCASSLGQRAEAFFGQGTRLTVV.

The sample holds one count of this clone. The rearrangement uses TRBV7-8 and TRBJ2-3; 8 bases are a match to TRBD1. Trimming removed 6 bases from V and 10 bases from J; junction bases left unmatched: 9. Germline V gene data show CDR1 as SGHVS and CDR2 as FQNEAQ. The CDR3 runs 13 residues. The CDR3 sequence is CASRQMGQAPQYF. Written as DNA, the CDR3 is TGTGCCAGCAGACAAATGGGACAGGCCCCGCAGTATTTT.

This chain links TRBV29-1 with TRBJ1-2, with D possibly matching TRBD1 (6 bases). CDR3 length: 12 amino acids. With 6 bases removed from V and 3 bases from J, the gap between germline ends came to 11 bases. Germline assignment: CDR1 SQVTM and CDR2 ANQGSEA. The CDR3 DNA reads as TGCAGCGTGAGGGGGGGCGACTATGGCTACACCTTC. It yields the protein CSVRGGDYGYTF.

The table lists this clone with a few counts. The chain recombines TRBV28 with TRBJ2-7, with 7 bases identical to TRBD2. The CDR3 loop spans 12 amino acids. Germline CDR1 reads MDHEN; CDR2 reads SYDVKM. J lost 3 bases, V lost 7 bases, and 3 bases had no gene match. CDR3 sequence reads: CASTGTNYEQYF. CDR3 DNA sequence: TGTGCCAGCACTGGGACTAACTACGAGCAGTACTTC.